The following is a T cell receptor beta chain sequence with its context. The antigen remains undetermined. This sample was taken from a study of graft-versus-host responses after intestinal transplantation. Study as a whole: Grafts were multivisceral, liver-intestinal, or isolated intestinal. Tacrolimus plus steroids were given to all recipients for approximately 3 years, preceded by anti-thymocyte globulin induction. Study-wide points: Recipient marrow contained GvH clones, some of which appeared first in ileum or blood.

Trimming took off 7 bases at V and 5 bases at J, with 6 bases between the two ends. Germline V gives CDR1 SQVTM, CDR2 ANQGSEA. The CDR3 extends over 10 amino acids. Sequenced by immunoSEQ multiplex PCR; TCRdb stores in-frame clones only, minus some. This table holds about 99,000 clones, roughly 93% found once. The J gene is TRBJ2-1, the V gene TRBV29-1; the D is unclear. The sample here was unstimulated CD8+ T cells sorted from spleen or lymph node cells, taken before intestinal transplant. This TCR came from a human donor who received an intestinal transplant. CDR3 nucleotides: TGCAGCGCGGCGGACAATGAGCAGTTCTTC. This codes for CSAADNEQFF.